The rows below give T cell receptor beta chains drawn from one sample of a study of blood T cells in healthy people across ages. TCRdb re-analysed the 5' RACE reads in MiXCR, keeping a single row per CDR3 protein. Of approximately 800,000 distinct CDR3 sequences listed, 35% to 40% are singletons. The specimen was blood. The receptors come from a man between 18 and 35 years old in good health. The CDR3 runs from the conserved cysteine through the conserved F or W. Each record gives: J gene, clone size, D gene, V gene, CDR3 DNA, CDR3 protein. A D gene is named only where the DNA matches it firmly. The size of a clone is reported for some rows only, either as once, few or many, or as a class for expanded clones.

>TRBJ1-2|NA|NA|TRBV4-3
TGCGCCAGCAGCCAAGATGACGAGGAAGCTAACTATGGCTACACCTTC
CASSQDDEEANYGYTF
>TRBJ2-3|few|TRBD1|TRBV29-1
TGCAGCGCTAGGACAGGGGATAACACAGATACGCAGTATTTT
CSARTGDNTDTQYF
>TRBJ1-2|many|NA|TRBV12-3/TRBV12-4
TGTGCCAGCAGTTTCGGTTTAGACGGCGGCTACACCTTC
CASSFGLDGGYTF
>TRBJ1-1|NA|NA|TRBV4-3
TGCGCCAGCAGCCAACTACAGGGCATGAACACTGAAGCTTTCTTT
CASSQLQGMNTEAFF
>TRBJ2-5|many|NA|TRBV20-1
TGCAGTGCTAGAGATCGACTGGTCCAAGAGACCCAGTACTTC
CSARDRLVQETQYF
>TRBJ2-1|many|TRBD1|TRBV20-1
TGCAGTGCTAGAACCACTGCTGGGACAGGCTACAATGAGCAGTTCTTC
CSARTTAGTGYNEQFF
>TRBJ2-3|many|TRBD1|TRBV7-2
TGTGCCAGCAGCCTCCCCGGACAGGGCACAGATACGCAGTATTTT
CASSLPGQGTDTQYF
>TRBJ2-1|few|NA|TRBV12-3/TRBV12-4
TGTGCCAGCAGGAAGGGGCAAGTTGAGCAGTTCTTC
CASRKGQVEQFF
>TRBJ2-5|few|TRBD2|TRBV25-1
TGTGCCAGCAGTCTTTCGGCGGGGGGAGAGACCCAGTACTTC
CASSLSAGGETQYF
>TRBJ2-5|few|NA|TRBV7-2
TGTGCCAGCAGCCCAGGACTGGACTACAATGAGCAGTACTTC
CASSPGLDYNEQYF
>TRBJ1-4|NA|NA|TRBV28
TGTGCCAGCAGTTGGCCAGCAACTAATGAAAAACTGTTTTTT
CASSWPATNEKLFF
>TRBJ1-6|NA|TRBD1|TRBV12-3/TRBV12-4
TGTGCCAGCAGCCCCGGACAGGGGGGCAATTCACCCCTCCACTTT
CASSPGQGGNSPLHF
>TRBJ2-3|NA|TRBD2|TRBV5-1
TGCGCCAGCAGCCTCAGGACTAGCGGGGATGCGCAGTATTTT
CASSLRTSGDAQYF
>TRBJ2-5|few|NA|TRBV10-3
TGTGCCATCGGATGGACAGAACAAGAGACCCAGTACTTC
CAIGWTEQETQYF
>TRBJ2-4|few|NA|TRBV12-3/TRBV12-4
TGTGCCAGCCACGGGTATTCTGGCAAAAACATTCAGTACTTC
CASHGYSGKNIQYF
>TRBJ2-6|NA|NA|TRBV19
TGTGCCAGTAGTATGTCTGGGGCCAACGTCCTGACTTTC
CASSMSGANVLTF
>TRBJ2-2|NA|NA|TRBV20-1
TGCAGTGCTAGTGTCAGGCCGAACACCGGGGAGCTGTTTTTT
CSASVRPNTGELFF
>TRBJ1-4|NA|TRBD1|TRBV6-5
TGTGCCAGCAGTTACACGACAGGGACTAATGAAAAACTGTTTTTT
CASSYTTGTNEKLFF
>TRBJ2-6|NA|NA|TRBV4-1
TGCGCCAGCAGCCAAGAAGAGAGCTCTGGGGCCAACGTCCTGACTTTC
CASSQEESSGANVLTF
>TRBJ2-7|once|NA|TRBV7-2
TGTGCCAGCAGCTTAAGTGGGGGCGGCGACGAGCAGTACTTC
CASSLSGGGDEQYF
>TRBJ2-5|NA|TRBD1|TRBV28
TGTGCCAGCAGTGGGACAGGCCCAGGGGAGACCCAGTACTTC
CASSGTGPGETQYF
>TRBJ1-2|NA|TRBD1|TRBV7-2
TGTGCCAGCGTACAGGGGCCGGACAACTATGGCTACACCTTC
CASVQGPDNYGYTF
>TRBJ2-1|NA|NA|TRBV7-3
TGTGCCAGCAGCTTAACAACTAGTAGTGAGCAGTTCTTC
CASSLTTSSEQFF
>TRBJ1-6|NA|TRBD1|TRBV6-6
TGTGCCAGCACTCCCAGGGGGAAGTCACCCCTCCACTTT
CASTPRGKSPLHF
>TRBJ2-1|many|TRBD2|TRBV20-1
TGCAGTGCTCCCCCGGCGGGGGGTGAGTACAATGAGCAGTTCTTC
CSAPPAGGEYNEQFF
>TRBJ1-2|NA|TRBD1|TRBV20-1
TGCAGTGCTAGATTGGGACCTCAGGGGGGGGGCTACACCTTC
CSARLGPQGGGYTF
>TRBJ1-2|few|NA|TRBV27
TGTGCCAGCAGTCTCCAAGGGGTAGGCTATGGCTACACCTTC
CASSLQGVGYGYTF
>TRBJ2-5|few|NA|TRBV6-2/TRBV6-3
TGTGCCAGCAGTAGGAAACGGGGGGCGCAACAAGAGACCCAGTACTTC
CASSRKRGAQQETQYF
>TRBJ2-5|few|NA|TRBV2
TGTGCCAGCAGTTCAAGGACTCAAGAGACCCAGTACTTC
CASSSRTQETQYF
>TRBJ1-2|few|NA|TRBV20-1
TGCAGTGCTGAACAGGGCCCTATGAGCTACACCTTC
CSAEQGPMSYTF
>TRBJ1-2|NA|NA|TRBV7-9
TGTGCCAGCAGCTTCGGGGACGCATGGGGCTACACCTTC
CASSFGDAWGYTF
>TRBJ1-4|NA|TRBD1|TRBV29-1
TGCAGCGTTGCGTTGAGACAGGGTAATGAAAAACTGTTTTTT
CSVALRQGNEKLFF
>TRBJ1-1|NA|NA|TRBV7-9
TGTGCCAGCAGCTTAGGACCCGGCAACACTGTAGCTTTCTTT
CASSLGPGNTVAFF
>TRBJ2-2|NA|TRBD1|TRBV6-5
TGTGCCAGCACCCAAACAGGGGGCGGCGGGGAGCTGTTTTTT
CASTQTGGGGELFF
>TRBJ1-5|NA|NA|TRBV12-3/TRBV12-4
TGTGCCAGCAGTGTACTCCCCGGGCTTCAGCCCCAGCATTTT
CASSVLPGLQPQHF
>TRBJ2-3|NA|NA|TRBV27
TGTGCCAGCAGTCCAGAAAGGGGGCGGGGGCCAGATACGCAGTATTTT
CASSPERGRGPDTQYF
>TRBJ1-5|many|TRBD1|TRBV12-3/TRBV12-4
TGTGCCAGCAGCCCCGGGACAGCCAATCAGCCCCAGCATTTT
CASSPGTANQPQHF
>TRBJ2-3|many|NA|TRBV20-1
TGCAGTGCCCCCCCGGGACGTAGCACAGATACGCAGTATTTT
CSAPPGRSTDTQYF
>TRBJ2-3|few|TRBD2|TRBV4-3
TGCGCCAGCAGCCCTAGAGAACTAGCGGGGGACACAGATACGCAGTATTTT
CASSPRELAGDTDTQYF
>TRBJ2-3|NA|NA|TRBV11-2
TGTGCCAGCAGCTTGGCCCGCACTAGGGATACGCAGTATTTT
CASSLARTRDTQYF
>TRBJ1-2|NA|NA|TRBV7-2
TGTGCCAGCAGCTCCTCGAGACAATATAACTATGGCTACACCTTC
CASSSSRQYNYGYTF
>TRBJ2-7|NA|NA|TRBV9
TGTGCCAGCAGCCCCTACCAAGGAGGGTTTGGATACGAGCAGTACTTC
CASSPYQGGFGYEQYF
>TRBJ2-3|NA|TRBD2|TRBV4-2
TGTGCCAGCAGCCAAGATATGGCGGGAGAAGCAGATACGCAGTATTTT
CASSQDMAGEADTQYF
>TRBJ1-1|NA|NA|TRBV7-2
TGTGCCAGCAGCTTAGCTGGGACAAGGACCATGAACACTGAAGCTTTCTTT
CASSLAGTRTMNTEAFF